One sample yielded the 5 T cell receptor beta chains listed below, sequenced in a study of regulatory T cells in long-lasting Graves disease. Regarding time point: newly diagnosed GD, antithyroid drugs for less than 3 months. TCR sequences were obtained from RNA taken from PBMCs. Arm-PCR with iRepertoire HTBI primers amplified the CDR3 regions for these TCR beta libraries. One entry per CDR3 protein, called by TCRdb with MiXCR from the multiplex PCR reads. There are hundreds of thousands of distinct CDR3 sequences in the sample; over 15% occur only once, and approximately 30% lies in the top ten. These data are also associated with another study on T cells in Graves' hyperthyroidism and ophthalmopathy.

The specimen comprised peripheral blood mononuclear cells (PBMCs), sampled at new diagnosis, from a patient treated with antithyroid drugs. These receptors were taken from a man aged 40-55 years with Graves disease.

The CDR3 is CASNPGQSNQPQHF. CDR3 nucleotides: TGTGCCAGCAACCCCGGACAGAGCAATCAGCCCCAGCATTTT. The gene calls are TRBV6-1 and TRBJ1-5, with D perhaps matching TRBD1 (6 bases). The V and J ends lost 7 bases and 1 base respectively, with 11 bases between them. The CDR3 runs 14 residues. Germline CDR1 MNHNS, CDR2 SASEGT.

This sequence joins TRBV10-3 and TRBJ2-5, with 11 bases aligning to TRBD1. The V gene's germline CDR1 is ENHRY and CDR2 SYGVKD. V was pared by 4 bases and J by 5 bases, with 9 bases of the junction left unmatched. CDR3 size: 16 residues. CDR3 nucleotides: TGTGCCATCAGTGGATCGGACAGGGGGCGAGGGGAGACCCAGTACTTC. It codes for CAISGSDRGRGETQYF.

This clonotype was observed many times. The V and J genes are TRBV7-3 and TRBJ2-1; 10 bases are shared with TRBD1. The V and J ends lost 5 bases and 7 bases, in that order; junction bases with no gene match: 14. Germline V lookup: CDR1 SGHTA, CDR2 FQGTGA. This CDR3 is built from 17 residues. This CDR3 is CASSPPRRQGAANEQFF. The CDR3 bases are TGTGCCAGCAGCCCGCCGAGACGACAGGGGGCGGCAAATGAGCAGTTCTTC.

At least ten counts were recorded for this clonotype. The chain has TRBV2 and TRBJ2-5; maybe TRBD2 (5 bases). Germline CDR1 is SNHLY and CDR2 is FYNNEI. With 7 bases removed from V and 4 bases from J, the gap between germline ends came to 10 bases. The CDR3 totals 12 residues. The CDR3 DNA sequence: TGTGCCAGCACGTCTAGCAGAGAGACCCAGTACTTC. Its protein is CASTSSRETQYF.

This clonotype was recorded many times. The chain has TRBV2 and TRBJ1-1; D may be TRBD1 (5 bases). The CDR3 sequence is 12 residues long. Trimming removed 1 base at V and 11 bases at J, with 11 bases between. Per germline, CDR1 SNHLY and CDR2 FYNNEI. The CDR3 DNA follows: TGTGCCAGCAGTGAAGGGGCAGGGCGGGCTTTCTTT. This translates into CASSEGAGRAFF.